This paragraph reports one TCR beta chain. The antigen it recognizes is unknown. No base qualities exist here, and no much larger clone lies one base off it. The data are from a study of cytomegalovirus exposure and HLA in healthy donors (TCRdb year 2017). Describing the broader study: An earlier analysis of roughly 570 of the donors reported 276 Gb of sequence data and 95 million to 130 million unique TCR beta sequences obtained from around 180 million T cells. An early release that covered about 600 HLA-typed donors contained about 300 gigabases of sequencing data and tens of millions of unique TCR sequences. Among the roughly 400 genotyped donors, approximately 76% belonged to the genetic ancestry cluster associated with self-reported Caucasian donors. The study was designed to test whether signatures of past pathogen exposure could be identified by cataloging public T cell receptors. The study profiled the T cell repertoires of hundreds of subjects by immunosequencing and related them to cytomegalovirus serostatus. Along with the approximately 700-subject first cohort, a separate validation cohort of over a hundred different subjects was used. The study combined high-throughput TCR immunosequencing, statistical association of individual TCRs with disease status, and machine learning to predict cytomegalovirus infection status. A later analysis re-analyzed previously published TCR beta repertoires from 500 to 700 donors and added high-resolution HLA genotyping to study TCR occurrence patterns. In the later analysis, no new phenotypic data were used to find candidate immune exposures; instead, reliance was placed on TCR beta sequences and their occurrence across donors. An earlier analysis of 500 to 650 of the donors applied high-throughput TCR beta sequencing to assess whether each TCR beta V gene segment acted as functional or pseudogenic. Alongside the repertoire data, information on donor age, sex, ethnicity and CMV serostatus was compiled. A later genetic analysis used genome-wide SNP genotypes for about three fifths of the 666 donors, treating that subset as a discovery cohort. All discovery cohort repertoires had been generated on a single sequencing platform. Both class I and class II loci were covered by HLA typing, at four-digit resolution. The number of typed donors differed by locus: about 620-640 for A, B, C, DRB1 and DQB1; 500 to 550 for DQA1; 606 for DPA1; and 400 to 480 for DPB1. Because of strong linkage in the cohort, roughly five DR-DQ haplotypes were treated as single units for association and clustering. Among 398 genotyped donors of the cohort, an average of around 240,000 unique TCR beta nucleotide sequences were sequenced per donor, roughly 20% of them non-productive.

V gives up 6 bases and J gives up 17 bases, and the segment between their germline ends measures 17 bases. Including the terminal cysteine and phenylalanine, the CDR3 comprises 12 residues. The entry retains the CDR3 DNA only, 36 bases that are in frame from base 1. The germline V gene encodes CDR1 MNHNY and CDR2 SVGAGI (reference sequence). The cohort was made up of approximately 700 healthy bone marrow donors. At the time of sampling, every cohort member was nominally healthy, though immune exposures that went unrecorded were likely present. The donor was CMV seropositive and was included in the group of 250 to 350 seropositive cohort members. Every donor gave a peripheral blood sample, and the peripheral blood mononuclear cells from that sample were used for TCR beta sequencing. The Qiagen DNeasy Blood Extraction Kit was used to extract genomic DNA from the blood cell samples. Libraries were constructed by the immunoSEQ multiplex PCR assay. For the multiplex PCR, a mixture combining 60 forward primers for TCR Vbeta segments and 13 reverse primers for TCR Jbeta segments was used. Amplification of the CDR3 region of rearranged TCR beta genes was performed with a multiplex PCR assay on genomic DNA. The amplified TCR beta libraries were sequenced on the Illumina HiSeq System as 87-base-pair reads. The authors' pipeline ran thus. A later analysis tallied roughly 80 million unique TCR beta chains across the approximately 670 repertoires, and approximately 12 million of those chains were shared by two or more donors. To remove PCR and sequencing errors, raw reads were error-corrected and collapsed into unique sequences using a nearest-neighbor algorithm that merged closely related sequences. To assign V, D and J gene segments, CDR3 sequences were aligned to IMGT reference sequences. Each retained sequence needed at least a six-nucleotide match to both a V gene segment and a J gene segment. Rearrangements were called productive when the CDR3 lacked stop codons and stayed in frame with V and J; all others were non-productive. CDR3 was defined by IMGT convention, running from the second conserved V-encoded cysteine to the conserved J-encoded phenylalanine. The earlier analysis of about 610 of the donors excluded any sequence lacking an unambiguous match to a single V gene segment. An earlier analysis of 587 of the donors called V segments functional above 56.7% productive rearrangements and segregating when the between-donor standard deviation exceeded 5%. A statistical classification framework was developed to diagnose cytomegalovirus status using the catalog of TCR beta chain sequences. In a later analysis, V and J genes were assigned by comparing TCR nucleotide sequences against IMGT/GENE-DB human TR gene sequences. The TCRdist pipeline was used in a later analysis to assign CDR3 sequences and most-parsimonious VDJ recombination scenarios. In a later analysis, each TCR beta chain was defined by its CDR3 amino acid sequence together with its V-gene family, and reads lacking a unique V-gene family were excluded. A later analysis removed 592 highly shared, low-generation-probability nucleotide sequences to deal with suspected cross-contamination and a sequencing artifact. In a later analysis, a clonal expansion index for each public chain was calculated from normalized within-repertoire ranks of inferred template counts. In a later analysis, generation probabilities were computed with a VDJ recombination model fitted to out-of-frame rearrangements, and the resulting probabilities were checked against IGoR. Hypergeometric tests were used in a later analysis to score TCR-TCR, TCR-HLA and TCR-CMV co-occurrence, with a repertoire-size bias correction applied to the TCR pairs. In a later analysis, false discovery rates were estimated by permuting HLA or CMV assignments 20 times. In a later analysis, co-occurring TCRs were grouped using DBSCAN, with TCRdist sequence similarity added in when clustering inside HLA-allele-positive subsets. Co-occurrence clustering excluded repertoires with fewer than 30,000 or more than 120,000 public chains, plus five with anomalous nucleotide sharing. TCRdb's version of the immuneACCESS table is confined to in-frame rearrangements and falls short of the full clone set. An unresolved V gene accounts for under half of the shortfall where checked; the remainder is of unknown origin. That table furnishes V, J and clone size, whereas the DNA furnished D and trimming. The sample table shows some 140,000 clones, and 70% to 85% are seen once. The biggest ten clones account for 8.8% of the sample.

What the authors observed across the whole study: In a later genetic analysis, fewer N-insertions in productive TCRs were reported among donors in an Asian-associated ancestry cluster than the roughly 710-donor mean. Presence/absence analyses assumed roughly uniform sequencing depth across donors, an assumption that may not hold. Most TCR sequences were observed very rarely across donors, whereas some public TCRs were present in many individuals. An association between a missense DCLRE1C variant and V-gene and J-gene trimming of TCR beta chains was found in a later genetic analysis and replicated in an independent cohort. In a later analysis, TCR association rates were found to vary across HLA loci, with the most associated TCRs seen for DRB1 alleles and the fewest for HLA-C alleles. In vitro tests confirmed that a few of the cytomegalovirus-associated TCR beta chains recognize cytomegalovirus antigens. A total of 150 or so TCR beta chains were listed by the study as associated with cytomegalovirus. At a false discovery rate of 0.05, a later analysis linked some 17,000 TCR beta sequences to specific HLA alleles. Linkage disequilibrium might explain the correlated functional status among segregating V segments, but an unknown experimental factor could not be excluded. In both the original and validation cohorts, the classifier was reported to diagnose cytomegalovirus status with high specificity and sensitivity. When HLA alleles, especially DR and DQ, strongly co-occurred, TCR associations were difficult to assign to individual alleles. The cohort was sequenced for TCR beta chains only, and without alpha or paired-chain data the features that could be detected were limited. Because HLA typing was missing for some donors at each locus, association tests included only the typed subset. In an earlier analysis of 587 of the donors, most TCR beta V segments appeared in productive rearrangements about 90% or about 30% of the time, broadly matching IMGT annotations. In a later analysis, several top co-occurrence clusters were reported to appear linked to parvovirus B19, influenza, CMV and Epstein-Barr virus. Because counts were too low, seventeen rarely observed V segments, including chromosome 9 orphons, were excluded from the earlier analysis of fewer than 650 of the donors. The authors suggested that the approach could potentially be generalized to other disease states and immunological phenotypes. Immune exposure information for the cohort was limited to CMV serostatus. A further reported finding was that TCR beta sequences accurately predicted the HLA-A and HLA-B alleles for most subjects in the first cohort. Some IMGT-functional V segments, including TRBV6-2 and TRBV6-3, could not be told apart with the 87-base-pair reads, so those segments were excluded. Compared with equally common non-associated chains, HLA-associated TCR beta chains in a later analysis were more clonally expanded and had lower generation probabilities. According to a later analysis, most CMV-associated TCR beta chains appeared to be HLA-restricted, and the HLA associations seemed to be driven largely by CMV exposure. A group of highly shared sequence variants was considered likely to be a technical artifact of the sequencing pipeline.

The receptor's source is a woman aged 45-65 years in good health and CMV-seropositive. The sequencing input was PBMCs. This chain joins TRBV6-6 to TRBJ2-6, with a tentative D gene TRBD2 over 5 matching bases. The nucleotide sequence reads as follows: TGTGCCAGCAGACGGACGGAGGCTGCTATGACTTTC. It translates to CASRRTEAAMTF.